A single sample gave rise to the 25 T cell receptor beta chains below, sequenced in a study of post-analysis software for immune sequencing data. Broader study findings: There were roughly 5 TRBV segments more frequent in patients than controls, and TRBV5-6, TRBV5-1 and TRBV20-1 were among them.

These TCRs are of unknown antigen specificity. Included in the TCR beta cDNA libraries were unique molecular identifiers. MiXCR, applied by TCRdb to the PCR reads, yields one record per CDR3 protein. The sample has a few hundred thousand distinct CDR3 sequences, about 40% seen once; the top ten hold around 4.7%. Input material: blood. These receptors all come from a girl between 5 and 17 years old with multiple sclerosis.

On this clonotype itself: A single base separates this from a much larger clone, so it may be a read error. The gene calls are TRBV15 and TRBJ2-7, with a weak D call TRBD1 (6 bases). The CDR3 has 14 amino acids. CDR1 is LNHNV, CDR2 YYDKDF, per germline (reference sequence). Trimming shortened V by 5 bases and J by 12 bases, and 23 bases separated the two germline ends. The CDR3 here is CATSLQGMRETRYF. DNA for the CDR3: TGTGCCACCAGCCTACAGGGTATGCGAGAGACCCGGTACTTC.

The chain uses TRBV12-3 or TRBV12-4 and TRBJ2-1; 8 nucleotides align to TRBD1. The CDR3 runs 13 residues. V lost 8 bases, J lost 10 bases, and 10 bases stayed unmatched. The CDR3 reads CASLRTGSFEQFF. For the CDR3, the DNA is TGTGCCAGCCTCCGGACAGGGAGTTTCGAGCAGTTCTTC.

As to this clonotype: A much bigger clone sits one base away, suggesting this may be a read error. The V call is TRBV6-6, the J call TRBJ2-7; maybe TRBD2 (6 bases). The germline gives CDR1 MNHNY, CDR2 SVGAGI (reference sequence). CDR3 size: 12 residues. CDR3 coding DNA: TGTGCCAGCAGCCTCGGGGGTGCCGAGCGGTACTTC. Its protein is CASSLGGAERYF.

This clonotype showed up many times. This sequence joins TRBV7-9 and TRBJ1-1, with 7 bases matching TRBD1. Looked up from germline, CDR1 is SEHNR and CDR2 is FQNEAQ (reference sequence). J lost 1 base, V lost 3 bases, and 5 bases had no gene match. This CDR3 region has 15 residues. The CDR3 loop reads CASSLLDRANTEAFF. The CDR3 DNA is TGTGCCAGCAGCTTGCTTGACAGGGCGAACACTGAAGCTTTCTTT.

This clonotype was seen only once. The rearrangement links TRBV14 to TRBJ2-7, with 8 bases matching TRBD1. CDR1 and CDR2 from the germline V gene are SGHDN and FVKESK. This CDR3 has 15 amino acids. V gave up 3 bases and J gave up 5 bases; unmatched junction bases: 9. The DNA of the CDR3 is TGTGCCAGCAGCCAGAGACAGGGGCCGTACCACGAGCAGTACTTC. It translates to CASSQRQGPYHEQYF.

This clonotype was seen at least ten times. The chain joins TRBV5-5 to TRBJ1-1, with D unclear. The V and J ends lost 1 base and 3 bases respectively, with 10 bases between them. The CDR3 has 14 residues. Germline V gene lookup returns CDR1 SGHKS and CDR2 YYEKEE (reference sequence). The CDR3 sequence: CASSLNGFDTEAFF. The DNA of the CDR3 is TGTGCCAGCAGCTTGAACGGGTTCGACACTGAAGCTTTCTTT. The variable domain in full, with the rest retrieved from reference TRBV5-5 and TRBJ1-1, is DAGVTQSPTHLIKTRGQQVTLRCSPISGHKSVSWYQQVLGQGPQFIFQYYEKEERGRGNFPDRFSARQFPNYSSELNVNALLLGDSALYLCASSLNGFDTEAFFGQGTRLTVV.

This CDR3 is CASSVLRADSYNEQFF. For the CDR3, the DNA is TGTGCCAGCAGCGTCCTCAGGGCCGACTCCTACAATGAGCAGTTCTTC. The V gene is TRBV7-3, the J gene TRBJ2-1, with D maybe TRBD1 (5 bases). The CDR3 has 16 residues. V lost 5 bases, J lost 0 bases, and 14 bases lay in between. The germline CDR1 and CDR2 sequences are SGHTA and FQGTGA.

Many counts were recorded for this clonotype. The CDR3 DNA reads as TGTGCCACCAGCAGAGATCCGGCAGGGCTAGCCAAAAACATTCAGTACTTC. Protein: CATSRDPAGLAKNIQYF. The chain couples TRBV15 to TRBJ2-4; weak D call: TRBD1 (5 bases). Germline lookup yields CDR1 LNHNV and CDR2 YYDKDF (reference sequence). Trimming took off 0 bases at V and 0 bases at J, with 12 bases between the two ends. The CDR3 is made up of 17 amino acids.

This clonotype was counted ten times or more. The gene calls are TRBV20-1 and TRBJ1-5; D might be TRBD1 (6 bases). The germline gives CDR1 DFQATT, CDR2 SNEGSKA (reference sequence). The CDR3 is 13 residues long. Trimming removed 2 bases from V and 2 bases from J, with 7 bases in between. The CDR3 DNA is TGCAGTGCTAGACGACAGGGCAATCAGCCCCAGCATTTT. This encodes CSARRQGNQPQHF.

The chain carries TRBV7-2 and TRBJ2-1; D remains unclear. The CDR3 has 12 residues. Trimming removed 5 bases at V and 10 bases at J, with 12 bases between. Looked up from germline, CDR1 is SGHTA and CDR2 is FQGNSA. The CDR3 reads CASSRRVEEQFF. The CDR3 region has the DNA TGTGCCAGCAGCCGAAGGGTTGAAGAGCAGTTCTTC.

V gene TRBV27 combines with J gene TRBJ2-7, with TRBD2 matching over 10 bases. Germline V gene data show CDR1 as MNHEY and CDR2 as SMNVEV (reference sequence). The CDR3 has 15 residues. Trimming removed 3 bases from V and 3 bases from J; junction bases left unmatched: 5. CDR3 loop: CASSFSSGRDYEQYF. The CDR3 nucleotides read TGTGCCAGCAGTTTCTCCAGCGGGAGGGACTACGAGCAGTACTTC.

Concerning this clonotype itself: A much larger clone lies one base from this, so it may be a read error. The chain links TRBV20-1 to TRBJ2-5, with D possibly being TRBD1 or TRBD2 (5 bases each). Germline loops: CDR1 DFQATT, CDR2 SNEGSKA (reference sequence). The CDR3 loop spans 17 amino acids. The CDR3 reads CSAGGWRHLTEQEAQYF. Here the CDR3 DNA reads TGCAGTGCTGGCGGGTGGCGTCACCTGACAGAGCAAGAGGCCCAGTACTTC.

This clonotype has a count of ten or more. The chain combines TRBV20-1 with TRBJ2-5; D not certain. Germline V CDR1 and CDR2: DFQATT, SNEGSKA (reference sequence). CDR3 length equals 16 residues. Trimming pared 0 bases from V and 5 bases from J, leaving 19 bases between. The DNA for the CDR3 is TGCAGTGCTAGAGAGCAGAGTGGCCCCCGCCGGGAGACCCAGTACTTC. Translation gives CSAREQSGPRRETQYF.

Concerning this clonotype: This may be a read error: a much more frequent sequence differs by one nucleotide. The rearrangement joins TRBV29-1 to TRBJ1-6; D gene uncertain. CDR1 and CDR2 (germline): SQVTM, ANQGSEA. This CDR3 is 13 amino acids long. This chain's CDR3 is CSGRAREGSPPHF. In nucleotides, the CDR3 is TGCAGCGGAAGAGCCCGGGAGGGCTCACCCCCCCACTTT.

The chain couples TRBV4-2 to TRBJ2-2, with D unclear. This CDR3 is 15 amino acids long. Germline V gene data show CDR1 as LGHNA and CDR2 as YNFKEQ. Between the trimmed V and J ends, which lost 7 bases and 1 base, there was a span of 13 bases. The CDR3 DNA sequence: TGTGCCAGCATAGGATCCCTAGGGAACACCGGGGAGCTGTTTTTT. Translated: CASIGSLGNTGELFF.

CDR3 sequence: CATSAPWTGTSTDTQYF. In nucleotides, the CDR3 is TGTGCCACCAGTGCCCCCTGGACGGGCACTAGCACAGATACGCAGTATTTT. The chain carries TRBV24-1 and TRBJ2-3; no clear D. Germline CDR1 and CDR2: KGHDR and SFDVKD. The CDR3 extends over 17 amino acids. The V end was cut by 5 bases, the J end by 0 bases, with 17 bases between.

This clonotype has a handful of counts. The J gene is TRBJ1-1, the V gene TRBV24-1; 7 positions agree with TRBD1. Looked up from germline, CDR1 is KGHDR and CDR2 is SFDVKD. CDR3 size: 13 residues. With V trimmed by 8 bases and J by 1 base, 3 bases remained unmatched. CDR3 DNA sequence: TGTGCCACCACGGACAGGTCGAACACTGAAGCTTTCTTT. This encodes CATTDRSNTEAFF.

Many counts were recorded for this clonotype. This chain joins TRBV27 and TRBJ2-7, with TRBD1 matching 9 bases. CDR1 and CDR2 from the germline V gene are MNHEY and SMNVEV (reference sequence). This CDR3 has 13 residues. Germline trimming cut 5 bases from V and 7 bases from J; bases unmatched to any gene: 6. CDR3: CASSTRQGGEQYF. Written as DNA, the CDR3 is TGTGCCAGCAGTACCAGACAGGGGGGGGAGCAGTACTTC.

There are a few counts of this clonotype. A read error may explain this, as a much larger clone is one base away. The V gene is TRBV5-1, the J gene TRBJ2-1; no reliable D call. The CDR3 runs 13 residues. V dropped 0 bases and J dropped 7 bases, with 8 bases sitting between them. CDR1 and CDR2 from the germline V gene are SGHRS and YFSETQ. The chain's CDR3 is CASSLAAWNEQFF. CDR3 in DNA: TGCGCCAGCAGCTTGGCCGCGTGGAATGAGCAGTTCTTC.

Concerning this clonotype: A much larger clone lies one base from this, so it may be a read error. DNA for the CDR3: TGTGCCAGCGCCCTCGGGGGGGCCTACAATGAGCAGTTCTTC. Amino acid sequence: CASALGGAYNEQFF. The V gene is TRBV11-2, the J gene TRBJ2-1, with 8 bases fitting TRBD2. The CDR3 sequence is 14 residues long. Trimming at V came to 8 bases and at J to 2 bases, leaving 5 bases not matched to a gene. Per the germline V gene, CDR1 is SGHAT and CDR2 is FQNNGV.

The gene calls are TRBV2 and TRBJ2-1, with 7 nucleotides matching TRBD2. J gave up 10 bases and V 0 bases, and 9 bases lay outside the gene matches. Germline assignment: CDR1 SNHLY and CDR2 FYNNEI. This CDR3 spans 15 amino acids. The CDR3 DNA reads TGTGCCAGCAGTGAAGCCGCTGGACTAGTAGGAGAGCAGTTCTTC. It encodes CASSEAAGLVGEQFF.

The chain employs TRBV7-9 and TRBJ2-1; D remains ambiguous. This CDR3 is 15 amino acids long. V lost 3 bases, J lost 8 bases, and 17 bases lay in between. Germline CDR1 reads SEHNR; CDR2 reads FQNEAQ (reference sequence). CDR3 amino acids: CASSFGTLPGDEQFF. CDR3 sequence (DNA): TGTGCCAGCAGCTTCGGAACTCTCCCGGGCGATGAGCAGTTCTTC.

Ten or more counts support this clonotype. The chain employs TRBV4-1 and TRBJ2-1; TRBD2 aligns across 8 bases. Germline V gene sequence: CDR1 MGHRA, CDR2 YSYEKL. V lost 0 bases, J lost 8 bases, and 30 bases stayed unmatched. This CDR3 is 23 amino acids long. The CDR3 sequence is CASSQDSLTVESLRGGRIHEQFF. The CDR3 DNA follows: TGCGCCAGCAGCCAAGACTCTCTAACGGTAGAAAGCCTTCGGGGGGGCCGAATCCATGAGCAGTTCTTC.

In this sample, this clonotype turned up once. The V and J genes are TRBV20-1 and TRBJ2-4; no firm D call. The J call may not be correct, given that the DNA end is closer to TRBJ2-7. Germline values: CDR1 DFQATT, CDR2 SNEGSKA (reference sequence). The CDR3 covers 14 residues. CDR3 DNA sequence: TGCAGTGCTAGATCCGCAGAGGAAGTCTACGAGCAGTACTTC. This codes for CSARSAEEVYEQYF.

This clonotype was counted ten times or more. The V call is TRBV10-3, the J call TRBJ2-4; D not resolved. CDR3 size: 13 residues. The germline V gene has CDR1 ENHRY and CDR2 SYGVKD. Trimming removed 3 bases from V and 0 bases from J, with 3 bases in between. The CDR3 DNA is TGTGCCATCAGTGATCCAGCCAAAAACATTCAGTACTTC. Translated, it gives CAISDPAKNIQYF.